This is a list of T cell receptor beta chains from one sample in a study of blood T cell repertoires in COVID-19. The table came from immunoSEQ multiplex PCR; TCRdb's copy has only in-frame clones and leaves some out. The sample consists of almost 80,000 clones, about 93% of them appearing once. What was sequenced was peripheral blood. The receptors were sampled from a woman older than 75 with acute or convalescent COVID-19. The CDR3 runs from the conserved cysteine through the conserved F or W. The D gene is left open where the match is weak. The size field is filled for only some rows; it gives once, few, many or a size class.

D gene,CDR3 length,clone size,J gene,V gene,CDR3 protein,CDR3 DNA
NA,14,NA,TRBJ1-5,TRBV21-1,CASRETGSNQPQHF,TGTGCCAGCAGAGAGACAGGAAGCAATCAGCCCCAGCATTTT
NA,17,NA,TRBJ2-5,TRBV27,CASSLTLGRGSIGTQYF,TGTGCCAGCAGTTTAACTCTAGGCAGGGGTTCGATCGGGACCCAGTACTTC
NA,15,NA,TRBJ1-2,TRBV7-9,CASSLRDTYNYGYTF,TGTGCCAGCAGCCTTCGGGACACCTACAACTATGGCTACACCTTC
TRBD1,13,NA,TRBJ2-3,TRBV12-3/TRBV12-4,CASKRDRVDTQYF,TGTGCCAGCAAAAGGGACAGGGTTGATACGCAGTATTTT
NA,14,once,TRBJ2-7,TRBV15,CATSASRGSYEQYF,TGTGCCACCAGCGCCTCGAGGGGGTCCTACGAGCAGTACTTC
NA,15,NA,TRBJ2-6,TRBV5-4,CASSGWLSGANVLTF,TGTGCCAGCAGCGGCTGGTTGTCTGGGGCCAACGTCCTGACTTTC
NA,15,NA,TRBJ2-3,TRBV7-6,CASSLGGRGTDTQYF,TGTGCCAGCAGCTTAGGCGGGCGAGGCACAGATACGCAGTATTTT
TRBD1,15,NA,TRBJ2-7,TRBV18,CASSPGTGASYEQYF,TGTGCCAGCTCACCTGGGACAGGGGCCTCCTACGAGCAGTACTTC
NA,13,once,TRBJ1-5,TRBV18,CASSPGVNQPQHF,TGTGCCAGCTCACCTGGAGTCAATCAGCCCCAGCATTTT
NA,13,NA,TRBJ1-5,TRBV4-2,CASSQEGGQPQHF,TGTGCCAGCAGCCAAGAGGGAGGGCAGCCCCAGCATTTT
TRBD1,16,NA,TRBJ1-6,TRBV19,CASSPGTGALRSPLHF,TGTGCCAGTAGTCCAGGGACAGGGGCCTTACGTTCACCCCTCCACTTT
TRBD1,15,NA,TRBJ1-1,TRBV4-2,CASSQERGQGLEAFF,TGTGCCAGCAGCCAAGAACGGGGACAGGGGCTTGAAGCTTTCTTT
NA,13,NA,TRBJ2-5,TRBV9,CASSADLGETQYF,TGTGCCAGCAGCGCAGACCTGGGCGAGACCCAGTACTTC
TRBD2,16,NA,TRBJ2-1,TRBV10-3,CAISEYSGGLGNEQFF,TGTGCCATCAGTGAGTACAGCGGGGGATTGGGAAATGAGCAGTTCTTC
TRBD1,16,NA,TRBJ1-5,TRBV28,CASSLGTGSSNQPQHF,TGTGCCAGCAGTTTGGGGACAGGATCTAGCAATCAGCCCCAGCATTTT
TRBD2,17,NA,TRBJ2-3,TRBV9,CASSVATSGGGGDTQYF,TGTGCCAGCAGCGTAGCTACTAGCGGGGGGGGAGGAGATACGCAGTATTTT
NA,16,NA,TRBJ2-3,TRBV4-2,CASSQEAQGSPDTQYF,TGTGCCAGCAGCCAAGAGGCACAGGGATCCCCAGATACGCAGTATTTT
NA,16,NA,TRBJ2-1,TRBV13,CASSLVGGAGNNEQFF,TGTGCCAGCAGCTTAGTAGGGGGGGCCGGTAACAATGAGCAGTTCTTC
NA,14,once,TRBJ1-6,TRBV19,CASSAARSNSPLHF,TGTGCCAGTAGTGCTGCGAGATCTAATTCACCCCTCCACTTT
NA,13,NA,TRBJ2-2,TRBV11-3,CASSNRVSGELFF,TGTGCCAGCAGCAACAGGGTGAGCGGGGAGCTGTTTTTT
NA,14,NA,TRBJ1-2,TRBV2,CASSEALTAYGYTF,TGTGCCAGCAGTGAAGCGCTGACAGCTTATGGCTACACCTTC
NA,14,NA,TRBJ2-1,TRBV6-5,CASSYGGSADPPVF,TGTGCCAGCAGTTACGGTGGTAGCGCAGACCCCCCGGTCTTC
TRBD2,16,NA,TRBJ2-4,TRBV3-1/TRBV3-2,CASPLAGEIAKNIQYF,TGTGCCAGCCCCTTAGCGGGGGAGATAGCCAAAAACATTCAGTACTTC
NA,15,NA,TRBJ2-3,TRBV6-5,CASSYSGRATDTQYF,TGTGCCAGCAGTTACTCGGGCAGGGCCACAGATACGCAGTATTTT
TRBD1,15,NA,TRBJ2-5,TRBV27,CASGKIGTASETQYF,TGTGCCAGCGGTAAAATCGGGACAGCGTCAGAGACCCAGTACTTC
TRBD2,15,NA,TRBJ2-5,TRBV5-4,CASSLDKWGGETQYF,TGTGCCAGCAGCTTGGACAAGTGGGGGGGAGAGACCCAGTACTTC
TRBD1,13,NA,TRBJ1-1,TRBV5-1,CASSLADREGAFF,TGCGCCAGCAGCTTGGCCGACAGGGAAGGAGCTTTCTTT